Listed below are T cell receptor beta chains from one sample, sequenced in a study of T cells in Graves' hyperthyroidism and ophthalmopathy. TCRdb fed the multiplex PCR reads into MiXCR, producing one record per CDR3 protein. This table holds about 600,000 distinct CDR3 sequences, 12% to 15% found once. Material: blood. The receptors here all came from a woman under 30 with Graves' ophthalmopathy. CDR3s include the opening cysteine and the closing phenylalanine or tryptophan. A D gene is named only where the DNA matches it firmly. Size is stated for part of the rows, as once, few or many counts, or as a class when the clone is expanded.

CDR3,DNA,J,V,size,D
CASSQERGDTEAFF,TGCGCCAGCAGCCAAGAGAGGGGTGACACTGAAGCTTTCTTT,TRBJ1-1,TRBV4-1,many,-
CASSTGQITDTQYF,TGTGCCAGCAGTACGGGACAGATCACAGATACGCAGTATTTT,TRBJ2-3,TRBV28,few,TRBD1
CSALTGNYGYTF,TGCAGCGCCCTGACAGGGAACTATGGCTACACCTTC,TRBJ1-2,TRBV29-1,-,TRBD1
CASSRHRESTDTQYF,TGCGCCAGCAGCCGGCACAGGGAGTCCACAGATACGCAGTATTTT,TRBJ2-3,TRBV4-1,many,-
CSARLSGQDWTEAFF,TGCAGTGCTAGACTATCGGGGCAGGATTGGACTGAAGCTTTCTTT,TRBJ1-1,TRBV20-1,many,-
CASSLEGYGYTF,TGTGCCAGCAGCTTGGAAGGCTATGGCTACACCTTC,TRBJ1-2,TRBV7-9,many,-
CASSLSLGSRDTAPYEQYF,TGTGCCAGCAGTCTATCTCTCGGCTCCCGGGACACAGCACCCTACGAGCAGTACTTC,TRBJ2-7,TRBV25-1,-,-
CASSRGQIQETQYF,TGCGCCAGCAGCCGAGGACAGATCCAAGAGACCCAGTACTTC,TRBJ2-5,TRBV5-1,-,-
CASSQLAGVYEQYF,TGCGCCAGCAGCCAACTAGCGGGAGTTTACGAGCAGTACTTC,TRBJ2-7,TRBV4-1,many,TRBD2
CASSPRGTNEELFF,TGTGCCAGCAGTCCCAGGGGAACTAATGAAGAACTGTTTTTT,TRBJ1-4,TRBV27,-,-
CASSAPGLAGAEQYF,TGTGCCAGCAGCGCCCCGGGACTAGCGGGAGCCGAGCAGTACTTC,TRBJ2-7,TRBV9,-,TRBD2
CASPPPRGQGNTEAFF,TGTGCCAGTCCTCCCCCGCGGGGACAGGGCAACACTGAAGCTTTCTTT,TRBJ1-1,TRBV19,many,TRBD1
CASSFDGDNEKLFF,TGTGCCAGCAGCTTTGACGGTGACAATGAAAAACTGTTTTTT,TRBJ1-4,TRBV12-3/TRBV12-4,many,-
CASSDPGSNQPQHF,TGTGCCAGCAGTGACCCGGGGAGCAATCAGCCCCAGCATTTT,TRBJ1-5,TRBV12-3/TRBV12-4,many,-
CASKSSGKYNEQFF,TGTGCCAGCAAGTCTAGCGGAAAGTACAATGAGCAGTTCTTC,TRBJ2-1,TRBV28,many,TRBD2
CSASPPNQGPEGYTF,TGCAGTGCTAGTCCCCCAAACCAGGGGCCGGAAGGCTACACCTTC,TRBJ1-2,TRBV20-1,many,-
CASSTPQRGGGSYYNEQFF,TGTGCCAGCAGCACCCCACAGCGAGGTGGCGGCTCCTATTACAATGAGCAGTTCTTC,TRBJ2-1,TRBV11-3,many,-
CASSDAGTGLTGELFF,TGTGCCAGCAGTGATGCAGGGACGGGCCTCACCGGGGAGCTGTTTTTT,TRBJ2-2,TRBV2,many,-
CASRQRTGAYEQYF,TGTGCCAGCAGGCAACGGACAGGGGCCTACGAGCAGTACTTC,TRBJ2-7,TRBV5-6,few,TRBD1
CASSLVRQGSTEAFF,TGTGCCAGCAGCTTGGTAAGACAGGGCTCCACTGAAGCTTTCTTT,TRBJ1-1,TRBV5-8,many,TRBD1
CASSTAPHTDTQYF,TGTGCCAGCAGTACAGCGCCACACACAGATACGCAGTATTTT,TRBJ2-3,TRBV9,many,-
CASSVQGAYEQYF,TGTGCCAGCAGTGTACAGGGGGCGTACGAGCAGTACTTC,TRBJ2-7,TRBV12-3/TRBV12-4,many,TRBD1
CASSLSLPYEQYF,TGTGCCAGCAGTTTGTCTTTACCCTACGAGCAGTACTTC,TRBJ2-7,TRBV27,many,-
CASSYSNSVTYEQYF,TGTGCCAGCAGTTACTCCAACAGTGTCACCTACGAGCAGTACTTC,TRBJ2-7,TRBV6-5,many,-
CSANSGATNEKLFF,TGCAGTGCTAACTCAGGGGCAACTAATGAAAAACTGTTTTTT,TRBJ1-4,TRBV20-1,-,-
CASSLEDGRGELFF,TGTGCCAGCAGCCTGGAAGATGGCCGTGGGGAGCTGTTTTTT,TRBJ2-2,TRBV3-1,many,-
CAWIEVGSSGELFF,TGTGCCTGGATAGAGGTCGGGAGCTCCGGGGAGCTGTTTTTT,TRBJ2-2,TRBV30,-,-
CASSIGEALITSNQPQHF,TGTGCCAGTAGTATAGGGGAGGCCTTAATAACGAGCAATCAGCCCCAGCATTTT,TRBJ1-5,TRBV19,few,-
CASSQLAGGGYNEQFF,TGTGCCAGCAGCCAACTAGCGGGAGGGGGTTACAATGAGCAGTTCTTC,TRBJ2-1,TRBV11-2,many,TRBD2
CACTGTVRTGELFF,TGTGCCTGTACCGGGACAGTCCGTACCGGGGAGCTGTTTTTT,TRBJ2-2,TRBV30,many,TRBD1
CSVQDRVAIQVRGYTF,TGCAGCGTTCAAGACCGAGTAGCCATTCAGGTCAGGGGCTACACCTTC,TRBJ1-2,TRBV29-1,-,-
CAVPGQGANEAFF,TGTGCCGTCCCGGGACAGGGGGCGAATGAAGCTTTCTTT,TRBJ1-1,TRBV12-3/TRBV12-4,many,TRBD1
CSARDLSPAGLAGYNEQFF,TGCAGTGCTAGAGATCTTTCCCCGGCGGGACTAGCGGGTTACAATGAGCAGTTCTTC,TRBJ2-1,TRBV20-1,many,TRBD2
CASSLAGGGNTIYF,TGTGCCAGCAGTTTAGCGGGGGGCGGAAACACCATATATTTT,TRBJ1-3,TRBV12-3/TRBV12-4,many,-
CASSLAGASDYTGELFF,TGTGCCAGCAGCTTGGCGGGGGCTAGCGACTACACCGGGGAGCTGTTTTTT,TRBJ2-2,TRBV5-8,few,-
CASAGQGTSYEQYF,TGTGCCAGTGCCGGCCAAGGGACAAGCTACGAGCAGTACTTC,TRBJ2-7,TRBV28,many,-
CASSQDRETDTQYF,TGTGCCAGCAGCCAAGACAGGGAAACAGATACGCAGTATTTT,TRBJ2-3,TRBV3-1,many,-
CASSIKIRGLNTEAFF,TGTGCCAGTAGTATTAAGATTAGGGGGTTAAACACTGAAGCTTTCTTT,TRBJ1-1,TRBV19,-,-
CASSQEQATNYGYTF,TGTGCCAGCAGCCAAGAACAGGCCACAAACTATGGCTACACCTTC,TRBJ1-2,TRBV4-2,-,-
CASRGGSVATNEKLFF,TGCGCCAGCAGGGGAGGGTCCGTGGCAACTAATGAAAAACTGTTTTTT,TRBJ1-4,TRBV5-1,few,-
CATSDPRDRGLNGYTF,TGTGCCACCAGTGATCCCCGAGACAGGGGGCTGAATGGCTACACCTTC,TRBJ1-2,TRBV24-1,few,TRBD1
CSARVGPHGYTF,TGCAGTGCTAGAGTTGGCCCCCATGGCTACACCTTC,TRBJ1-2,TRBV20-1,many,-